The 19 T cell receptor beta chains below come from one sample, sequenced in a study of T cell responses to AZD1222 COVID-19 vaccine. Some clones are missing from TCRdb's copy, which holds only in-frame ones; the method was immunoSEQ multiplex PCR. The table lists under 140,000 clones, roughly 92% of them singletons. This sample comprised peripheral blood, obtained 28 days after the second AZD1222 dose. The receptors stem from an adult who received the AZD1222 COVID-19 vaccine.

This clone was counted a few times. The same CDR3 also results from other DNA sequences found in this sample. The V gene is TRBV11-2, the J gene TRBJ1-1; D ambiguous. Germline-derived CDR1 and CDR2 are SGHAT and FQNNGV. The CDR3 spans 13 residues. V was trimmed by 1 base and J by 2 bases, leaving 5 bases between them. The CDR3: CASSLGQNTEAFF. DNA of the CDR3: TGTGCCAGCAGCTTAGGGCAAAACACTGAAGCTTTCTTT.

This CDR3 reads CASRGGPGTDTQYF. The CDR3 DNA sequence: TGTGCCAGCAGGGGGGGCCCGGGCACAGATACGCAGTATTTT. This sequence joins TRBV7-2 and TRBJ2-3; tentatively, D is TRBD1 or TRBD2 (6 bases each). CDR3 size: 14 residues. The germline V gene has CDR1 SGHTA and CDR2 FQGNSA. V was clipped by 6 bases and J by 1 base, with 11 bases between them.

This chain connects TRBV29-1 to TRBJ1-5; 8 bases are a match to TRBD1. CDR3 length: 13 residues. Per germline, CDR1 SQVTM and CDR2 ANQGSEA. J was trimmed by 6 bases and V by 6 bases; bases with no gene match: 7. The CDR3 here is CSVADRVSQPQHF. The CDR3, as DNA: TGCAGCGTCGCGGACAGGGTTAGTCAGCCCCAGCATTTT.

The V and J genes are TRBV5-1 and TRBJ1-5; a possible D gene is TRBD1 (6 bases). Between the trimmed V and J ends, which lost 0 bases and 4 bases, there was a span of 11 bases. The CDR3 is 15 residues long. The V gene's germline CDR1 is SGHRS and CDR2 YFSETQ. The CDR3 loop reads CASSLVSGANQPQHF. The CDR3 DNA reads TGCGCCAGCAGCTTGGTCTCGGGGGCAAATCAGCCCCAGCATTTT. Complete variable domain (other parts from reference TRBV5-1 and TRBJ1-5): KAGVTQTPRYLIKTRGQQVTLSCSPISGHRSVSWYQQTPGQGLQFLFEYFSETQRNKGNFPGRFSGRQFSNSRSEMNVSTLELGDSALYLCASSLVSGANQPQHFGDGTRLSIL.

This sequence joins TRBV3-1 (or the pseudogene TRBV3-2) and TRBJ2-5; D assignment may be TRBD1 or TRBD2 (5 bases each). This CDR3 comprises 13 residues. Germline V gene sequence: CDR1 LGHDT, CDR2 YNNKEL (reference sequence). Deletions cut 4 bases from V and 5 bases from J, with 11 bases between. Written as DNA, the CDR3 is TGTGCCAGCAGCCTGGGGGACGGGGAGACCCAGTACTTC. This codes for CASSLGDGETQYF.

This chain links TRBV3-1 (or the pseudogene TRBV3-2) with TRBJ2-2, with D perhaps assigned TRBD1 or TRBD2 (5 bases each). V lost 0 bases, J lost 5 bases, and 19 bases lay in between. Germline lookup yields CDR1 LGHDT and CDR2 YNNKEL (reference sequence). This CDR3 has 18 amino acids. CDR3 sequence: CASSQDPVRGSGTGELFF. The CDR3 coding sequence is TGTGCCAGCAGCCAAGATCCGGTTCGGGGCTCTGGGACCGGGGAGCTGTTTTTT.

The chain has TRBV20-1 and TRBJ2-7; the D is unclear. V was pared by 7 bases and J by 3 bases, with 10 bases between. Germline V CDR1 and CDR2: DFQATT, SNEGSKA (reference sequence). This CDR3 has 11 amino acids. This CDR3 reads CSGSSNYEQYF. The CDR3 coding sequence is TGCAGTGGTAGTTCGAACTACGAGCAGTACTTC.

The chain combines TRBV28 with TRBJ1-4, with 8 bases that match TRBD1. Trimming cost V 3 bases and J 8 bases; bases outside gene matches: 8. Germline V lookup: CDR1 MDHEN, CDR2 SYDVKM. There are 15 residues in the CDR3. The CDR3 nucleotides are TGTGCCAGCAGTTTTGCCGGACAGGGTGGCGAAAAACTGTTTTTT. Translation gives CASSFAGQGGEKLFF.

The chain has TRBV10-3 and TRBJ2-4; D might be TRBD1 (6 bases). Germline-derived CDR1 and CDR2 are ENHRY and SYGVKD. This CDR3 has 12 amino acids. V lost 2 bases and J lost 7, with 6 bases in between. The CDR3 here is CAISEQGNIQYF. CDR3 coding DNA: TGTGCCATCAGTGAGCAGGGGAACATTCAGTACTTC.

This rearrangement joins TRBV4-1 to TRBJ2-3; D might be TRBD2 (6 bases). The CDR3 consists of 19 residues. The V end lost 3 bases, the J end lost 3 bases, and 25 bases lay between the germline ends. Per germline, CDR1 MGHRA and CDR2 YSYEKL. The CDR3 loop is CASSHEGGYPTAITDTQYF. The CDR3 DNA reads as TGCGCCAGCAGCCACGAAGGAGGGTACCCGACAGCAATAACAGATACGCAGTATTTT.

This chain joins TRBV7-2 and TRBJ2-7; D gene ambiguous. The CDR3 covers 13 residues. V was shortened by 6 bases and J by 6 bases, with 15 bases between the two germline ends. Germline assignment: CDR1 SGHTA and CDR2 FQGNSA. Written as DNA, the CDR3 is TGTGCCAGCAGTCTAGGGATTAGGCTCGAGCAGTACTTC. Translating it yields CASSLGIRLEQYF.

The CDR3 sequence is CASSGRQGFNYGYTF. As DNA, the CDR3 is TGTGCCAGCAGCGGGAGACAGGGGTTCAACTATGGCTACACCTTC. The chain is built from TRBV9 and TRBJ1-2, with 8 nucleotides matching TRBD1. V shed 3 bases and J 2 bases; nucleotides not matched to a gene: 6. The CDR3 totals 15 residues. CDR1 is SGDLS, CDR2 YYNGEE, per germline.

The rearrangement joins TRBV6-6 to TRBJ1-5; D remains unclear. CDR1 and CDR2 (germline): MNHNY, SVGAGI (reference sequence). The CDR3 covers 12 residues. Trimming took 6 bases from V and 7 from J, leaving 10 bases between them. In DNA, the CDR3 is TGTGCCAGCAGCGAATATGGCCAGCCCCAGCATTTT. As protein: CASSEYGQPQHF.

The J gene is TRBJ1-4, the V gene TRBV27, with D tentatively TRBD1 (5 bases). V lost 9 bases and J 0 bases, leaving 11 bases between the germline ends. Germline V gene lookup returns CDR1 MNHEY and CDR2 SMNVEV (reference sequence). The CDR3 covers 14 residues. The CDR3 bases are TGTGCCAGTGGGGCCTATGCAACTAATGAAAAACTGTTTTTT. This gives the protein CASGAYATNEKLFF. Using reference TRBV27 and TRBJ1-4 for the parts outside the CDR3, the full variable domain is EAQVTQNPRYLITVTGKKLTVTCSQNMNHEYMSWYRQDPGLGLRQIYYSMNVEVTDKGDVPEGYKVSRKEKRNFPLILESPSPNQTSLYFCASGAYATNEKLFFGSGTQLSVL.

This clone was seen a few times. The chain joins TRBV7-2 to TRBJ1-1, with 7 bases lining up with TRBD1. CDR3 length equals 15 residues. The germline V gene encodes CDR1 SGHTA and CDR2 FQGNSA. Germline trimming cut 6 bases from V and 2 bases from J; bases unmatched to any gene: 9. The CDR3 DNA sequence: TGTGCCAGCAGACGCCGGGGACAGCGAAACACTGAAGCTTTCTTT. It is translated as CASRRRGQRNTEAFF.

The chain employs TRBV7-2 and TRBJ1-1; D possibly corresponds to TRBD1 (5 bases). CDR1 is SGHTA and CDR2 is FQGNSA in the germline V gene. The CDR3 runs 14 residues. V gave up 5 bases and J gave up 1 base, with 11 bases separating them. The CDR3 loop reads CASSPGRSNTEAFF. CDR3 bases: TGTGCCAGCAGCCCGGGGCGGTCGAACACTGAAGCTTTCTTT.

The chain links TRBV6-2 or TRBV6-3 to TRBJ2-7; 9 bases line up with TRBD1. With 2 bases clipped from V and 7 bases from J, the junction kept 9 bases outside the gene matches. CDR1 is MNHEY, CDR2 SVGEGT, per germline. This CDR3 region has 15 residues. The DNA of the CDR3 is TGTGCCAGCAGTTACGATGGGGACAGGGCGGGGGAGCAGTACTTC. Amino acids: CASSYDGDRAGEQYF.

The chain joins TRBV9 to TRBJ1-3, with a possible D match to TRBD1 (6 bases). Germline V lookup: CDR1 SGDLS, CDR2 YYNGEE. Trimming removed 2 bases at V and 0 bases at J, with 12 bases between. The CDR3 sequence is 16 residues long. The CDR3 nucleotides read TGTGCCAGCAGCGTTACAGGGAACCCCTCTGGAAACACCATATATTTT. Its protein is CASSVTGNPSGNTIYF.

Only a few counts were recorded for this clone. CDR3 nucleotide sequence: TGTGCCAGTACCCCAACCCAGGGAAATTCACCCCTCCACTTT. Residues: CASTPTQGNSPLHF. This chain uses TRBV19 with TRBJ1-6; D possibly corresponds to TRBD1 (5 bases). The germline gives CDR1 LNHDA, CDR2 SQIVND (reference sequence). The CDR3 has 14 residues. V was cut by 7 bases and J by 7 bases, with 14 bases left in between.